This passage covers 20 T cell receptor beta chains from one sample sequenced in a study of cytomegalovirus exposure and HLA in healthy donors. Use of 60 Vbeta and 13 Jbeta primers characterized the PCR. Repertoires were generated with immunoSEQ multiplex PCR, while TCRdb's copy carries only in-frame clones and drops some. The sample carries under 200,000 clones, approximately 79% recorded once. The sequenced sample consisted of PBMCs. The source of these receptors is a woman aged 40 to 55 in good health and CMV-seronegative.

This chain connects TRBV25-1 to TRBJ1-6; tentative D call: TRBD1 (5 bases). Germline CDR1 and CDR2: MGHDK and SYGVNS. The V and J ends lost 2 bases and 10 bases respectively, with 15 bases between them. CDR3 length: 15 residues. The CDR3 loop reads CASSETAGKGSPLHF. In DNA form, the CDR3 reads TGTGCCAGCAGTGAAACAGCTGGGAAGGGGTCACCCCTCCACTTT.

This clone came up once. This chain links TRBV5-1 with TRBJ1-3; D possibly corresponds to TRBD1 (6 bases). Per germline, CDR1 SGHRS and CDR2 YFSETQ. V lost 3 bases to trimming and J lost 6 bases, with 10 bases between them. The CDR3 consists of 13 residues. In DNA form, the CDR3 reads TGCGCCAGCAGCTCCGAGGGGGTAAACACCATATATTTT. Protein: CASSSEGVNTIYF.

This clone was found once. The CDR3 carries no conserved terminal phenylalanine or tryptophan, so it likely arises from a read error. The chain is built from TRBV7-9 and TRBJ1-2; the D gene is possibly TRBD1 (6 bases). The CDR3 runs 13 residues. Germline V CDR1 and CDR2: SEHNR, FQNEAQ (reference sequence). V lost 1 base to trimming and J lost 3 bases, with 6 bases between them. Written as DNA, the CDR3 is TGTGCCAGCAGCTTAGGGACAGACTATGGCTACACCCTC. Its translation is CASSLGTDYGYTL.

Written as DNA, the CDR3 is TGTGCCAGCAGCTTCGGACAGGGGGTCTATGGCTACACCTTC. Protein sequence: CASSFGQGVYGYTF. This sequence joins TRBV14 and TRBJ1-2; 10 nucleotides line up with TRBD1. Germline trimming cut 5 bases from V and 4 bases from J; bases unmatched to any gene: 4. The germline CDR1 and CDR2 sequences are SGHDN and FVKESK. This CDR3 contains 14 residues.

J is TRBJ2-3 and V is TRBV5-1; 14 bases are shared with TRBD2. The CDR3 consists of 18 residues. In germline, CDR1 is SGHRS, CDR2 YFSETQ. Trimming removed 3 bases from V and 0 bases from J; junction bases left unmatched: 6. The CDR3 reads CASSSTSGGVTSTDTQYF. In DNA, the CDR3 is TGCGCCAGCAGCTCGACTAGCGGGGGGGTAACTAGCACAGATACGCAGTATTTT.

The V and J genes are TRBV6-6 and TRBJ2-7, with 9 bases identical to TRBD2. V lost 0 bases to trimming and J lost 2 bases; unmatched junction nucleotides: 5. Germline V gene data show CDR1 as MNHNY and CDR2 as SVGAGI (reference sequence). The CDR3 runs 16 residues. The CDR3 coding sequence is TGTGCCAGCAGTTACTCGGGAGCGGGGGGCCCCTACGAGCAGTACTTC. Its protein product is CASSYSGAGGPYEQYF.

The V gene is TRBV7-2, the J gene TRBJ2-2; 12 bases match TRBD1. Germline loops: CDR1 SGHTA, CDR2 FQGNSA. The CDR3 loop spans 16 amino acids. V lost 5 bases and J lost 4; bases outside the gene matches: 5. The DNA for the CDR3 is TGTGCCAGCAGCACCCGGGACAGGGGGCTCACCGGGGAGCTGTTTTTT. This translates into CASSTRDRGLTGELFF. Together with reference TRBV7-2 and TRBJ2-2, the CDR3 gives the full variable domain: GAGVSQSPSNKVTEKGKDVELRCDPISGHTALYWYRQSLGQGLEFLIYFQGNSAPDKSGLPSDRFSAERTGGSVSTLTIQRTQQEDSAVYLCASSTRDRGLTGELFFGEGSRLTVL.

J is TRBJ2-7 and V is TRBV5-1; 10 bases match TRBD1. Germline loops: CDR1 SGHRS, CDR2 YFSETQ. The V and J ends lost 4 bases and 0 bases, in that order; junction bases with no gene match: 7. The CDR3 runs to 16 residues. CDR3 region: CASSLRQGATSYEQYF. The DNA for the CDR3 is TGCGCCAGCAGCCTCAGACAGGGGGCGACCTCCTACGAGCAGTACTTC.

As DNA, the CDR3 is TGTGCCAGCTCACCCAGCTTGACAGGGACCTATGGCTACACCTTC. Amino acids: CASSPSLTGTYGYTF. The gene calls are TRBV18 and TRBJ1-2; 7 bases are a match to TRBD1. This CDR3 contains 15 residues. After removal of 3 bases from V and 4 bases from J, the junction contained 8 bases not matched to a gene. Germline V CDR1 and CDR2: KGHSH, LQKENI.

The chain has TRBV7-2 and TRBJ2-7; 7 bases agree with TRBD1. From germline, CDR1 is SGHTA and CDR2 FQGNSA. With 2 bases clipped from V and 3 bases from J, the junction kept 4 bases outside the gene matches. The CDR3 is 14 residues long. In DNA form, the CDR3 reads TGTGCCAGCAGCTTAAGGGGGCCCTACTACGAGCAGTACTTC. The encoded protein is CASSLRGPYYEQYF.

The chain combines TRBV5-1 with TRBJ2-1; 11 bases are a match to TRBD2. CDR3 length: 15 amino acids. V gave up 7 bases and J gave up 4 bases; unmatched junction bases: 7. Germline V gene data show CDR1 as SGHRS and CDR2 as YFSETQ. The CDR3 region has the DNA TGCGCCAGCCAGACCTTAGCGGGAGGGTACAATGAGCAGTTCTTC. As protein: CASQTLAGGYNEQFF.

This rearrangement joins TRBV9 to TRBJ1-1, with 7 bases identical to TRBD1. V dropped 4 bases and J dropped 0; count of bases not matched to a gene: 6. Germline V gene data show CDR1 as SGDLS and CDR2 as YYNGEE. CDR3 length: 15 amino acids. The CDR3 sequence is CASSSWTGMNTEAFF. The CDR3 DNA is TGTGCCAGCAGCTCCTGGACAGGAATGAACACTGAAGCTTTCTTT.

The chain couples TRBV2 to TRBJ2-5; the match to TRBD2 covers 14 bases. Germline V lookup: CDR1 SNHLY, CDR2 FYNNEI. This CDR3 is built from 18 residues. The trim removed 4 bases at V and 6 bases at J, leaving 13 bases unmatched. The CDR3, as DNA: TGTGCCAGCAGTGGTCGACTAGCGGGGGGGTCATATCTCAAGACCCAGTACTTC. Encoded protein: CASSGRLAGGSYLKTQYF. The full variable domain, completed using reference TRBV2 and TRBJ2-5, is EPEVTQTPSHQVTQMGQEVILRCVPISNHLYFYWYRQILGQKVEFLVSFYNNEISEKSEIFDDQFSVERPDGSNFTLKIRSTKLEDSAMYFCASSGRLAGGSYLKTQYFGPGTRLLVL.

This rearrangement joins TRBV27 to TRBJ2-3; tentative D call: TRBD2 (6 bases). The CDR3 is made up of 14 amino acids. The germline gives CDR1 MNHEY, CDR2 SMNVEV (reference sequence). V gave up 2 bases and J gave up 4 bases, with 10 bases separating them. This CDR3 is CASSLMVAADTQYF. CDR3 DNA: TGTGCCAGCAGTTTAATGGTAGCGGCAGATACGCAGTATTTT.

V usage is TRBV7-6 and J usage is TRBJ1-2; 8 nucleotides agree with TRBD1. Germline CDR1 is SGHVS and CDR2 is FNYEAQ. V was pared by 4 bases and J by 4 bases, with 8 bases of the junction left unmatched. The CDR3 consists of 15 residues. CDR3 loop: CASSSSGTGRYGYTF. In nucleotides, the CDR3 is TGTGCCAGCAGCTCCTCCGGGACAGGACGCTATGGCTACACCTTC. The variable domain in full, completed from reference TRBV7-6 and TRBJ1-2, reads GAGVSQSPRYKVTKRGQDVALRCDPISGHVSLYWYRQALGQGPEFLTYFNYEAQQDKSGLPNDRFSAERPEGSISTLTIQRTEQRDSAMYRCASSSSGTGRYGYTFGSGTRLTVV.

The chain combines TRBV5-5 with TRBJ1-4; 10 bases are a match to TRBD1. The CDR3 covers 14 residues. J lost 6 bases, V lost 4 bases, and 3 bases had no gene match. Germline CDR1 SGHKS, CDR2 YYEKEE (reference sequence). CDR3 DNA sequence: TGTGCCAGCAGCATAGGGACAGGGGATGAAAAACTGTTTTTT. Its protein product is CASSIGTGDEKLFF. The full variable domain, with the rest looked up from reference TRBV5-5 and TRBJ1-4, is DAGVTQSPTHLIKTRGQQVTLRCSPISGHKSVSWYQQVLGQGPQFIFQYYEKEERGRGNFPDRFSARQFPNYSSELNVNALLLGDSALYLCASSIGTGDEKLFFGSGTQLSVL.

V gene TRBV14 combines with J gene TRBJ1-1; D is possibly TRBD1 (5 bases). CDR3 length: 14 residues. Germline V CDR1 and CDR2: SGHDN, FVKESK. V was trimmed by 0 bases and J by 6 bases, leaving 11 bases between them. The CDR3 DNA reads as TGTGCCAGCAGCCAAGAGGCCAGGGCAGCTGAAGCTTTCTTT. Translated: CASSQEARAAEAFF.

This chain joins TRBV18 and TRBJ1-2; 10 bases line up with TRBD1. The trim removed 3 bases at V and 4 bases at J, leaving 11 bases unmatched. Germline CDR1 reads KGHSH; CDR2 reads LQKENI. The CDR3 covers 17 residues. The CDR3 bases are TGTGCCAGCTCACCGACAGGGGGCGGTGTTTACCCCTATGGCTACACCTTC. This sequence encodes CASSPTGGGVYPYGYTF.

V is TRBV5-1 and J is TRBJ1-1; a weak D match, TRBD1 (5 bases). V was shortened by 0 bases and J by 8 bases, with 5 bases between the two germline ends. Germline CDR1 SGHRS, CDR2 YFSETQ. The CDR3 consists of 11 residues. Here the CDR3 DNA reads TGCGCCAGCAGCTTGGCAGGGGAAGCTTTCTTT. Translating gives CASSLAGEAFF.

The chain recombines TRBV19 with TRBJ1-5; D is possibly TRBD1 (5 bases). Germline V gives CDR1 LNHDA, CDR2 SQIVND (reference sequence). This CDR3 has 15 amino acids. With 0 bases removed from V and 0 bases from J, the gap between germline ends came to 6 bases. CDR3 region: CASSIEDTSNQPQHF. The CDR3 nucleotides read TGTGCCAGTAGTATAGAGGACACTAGCAATCAGCCCCAGCATTTT.